This T cell receptor (beta chain) was identified in a study of cytomegalovirus exposure and HLA in healthy donors. Points on this clone: The antigen is not known.

It was with 60 Vbeta and 13 Jbeta primers that the PCR ran. Measured with immunoSEQ multiplex PCR; TCRdb has only the in-frame clones, and not every one. This table has 150,000 to 250,000 clones, roughly four fifths appearing once. The V and J ends lost 3 bases and 6 bases respectively, with 18 bases between them. The CDR3 has 15 residues. Germline V CDR1 and CDR2: KGHSH, LQKENI. Study outcomes and limitations: Common viral pathogens seemed to be connected with several of the most significant clusters, according to a later analysis.

This receptor was taken from a boy aged 2 to 10 in good health and CMV-seronegative. V and J are TRBV18 and TRBJ2-7; D possibly corresponds to TRBD1 (6 bases). The sample consisted of PBMCs. This CDR3 reads CASSPPGRGRGEQYF. In nucleotides, the CDR3 is TGTGCCAGCTCACCGCCCGGCAGGGGCAGGGGCGAGCAGTACTTC.